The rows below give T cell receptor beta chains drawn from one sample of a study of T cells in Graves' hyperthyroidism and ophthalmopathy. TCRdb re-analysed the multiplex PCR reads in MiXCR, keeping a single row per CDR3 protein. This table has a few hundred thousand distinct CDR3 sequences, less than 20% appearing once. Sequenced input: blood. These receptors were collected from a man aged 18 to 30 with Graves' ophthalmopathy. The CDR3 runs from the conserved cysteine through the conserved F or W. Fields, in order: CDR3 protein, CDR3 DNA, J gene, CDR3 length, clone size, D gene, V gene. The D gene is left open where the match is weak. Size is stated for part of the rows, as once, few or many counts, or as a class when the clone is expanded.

CDR3 protein: CASSQVLSQRPSRPYF
CDR3 DNA: TGTGCCAGCAGCCAAGTCTTAAGTCAGCGTCCATCCCGCCCGTACTTC
J gene: TRBJ2-5
CDR3 length: 16
clone size: many
D gene: .
V gene: TRBV3-1

CDR3 protein: CASSATSGGALHDYEQYF
CDR3 DNA: TGCGCCAGCAGCGCCACTAGCGGGGGGGCCCTACACGACTACGAGCAGTACTTC
J gene: TRBJ2-7
CDR3 length: 18
clone size: many
D gene: TRBD2
V gene: TRBV5-1

CDR3 protein: CSVGDSSYGYTF
CDR3 DNA: TGCAGCGTTGGGGATAGTTCCTATGGCTACACCTTC
J gene: TRBJ1-2
CDR3 length: 12
clone size: few
D gene: .
V gene: TRBV29-1

CDR3 protein: CASSWASTYEQYF
CDR3 DNA: TGTGCCAGCAGCTGGGCCAGTACCTACGAGCAGTACTTC
J gene: TRBJ2-7
CDR3 length: 13
clone size: many
D gene: .
V gene: TRBV7-8

CDR3 protein: CASTSSQTDTQYF
CDR3 DNA: TGCGCCAGCACCTCCTCCCAAACAGATACGCAGTATTTT
J gene: TRBJ2-3
CDR3 length: 13
clone size: few
D gene: .
V gene: TRBV5-1

CDR3 protein: CASSSPNVGSYEQYF
CDR3 DNA: TGTGCCAGCAGCTCACCGAACGTAGGCTCCTACGAGCAGTACTTC
J gene: TRBJ2-7
CDR3 length: 15
clone size: many
D gene: .
V gene: TRBV7-9

CDR3 protein: CASRRRARIEAFF
CDR3 DNA: TGTGCCAGCAGAAGACGTGCACGCATCGAAGCTTTCTTT
J gene: TRBJ1-1
CDR3 length: 13
clone size: many
D gene: .
V gene: TRBV13

CDR3 protein: CSVGGWEQFF
CDR3 DNA: TGCAGCGTTGGGGGGTGGGAGCAGTTCTTC
J gene: TRBJ2-1
CDR3 length: 10
clone size: .
D gene: .
V gene: TRBV29-1

CDR3 protein: CASTPGQAREAFF
CDR3 DNA: TGTGCCAGCACCCCCGGACAGGCTCGGGAAGCTTTCTTT
J gene: TRBJ1-1
CDR3 length: 13
clone size: .
D gene: TRBD1
V gene: TRBV6-2/TRBV6-3

CDR3 protein: CASSVSLSGDTQYF
CDR3 DNA: TGTGCCAGCAGCGTAAGCCTCAGCGGAGATACGCAGTATTTT
J gene: TRBJ2-3
CDR3 length: 14
clone size: many
D gene: .
V gene: TRBV9

CDR3 protein: CASRSDRGISPLHF
CDR3 DNA: TGTGCCAGCAGGAGCGACAGGGGCATTTCACCCCTCCACTTT
J gene: TRBJ1-6
CDR3 length: 14
clone size: .
D gene: TRBD1
V gene: TRBV6-1

CDR3 protein: CASKLGSAEAFF
CDR3 DNA: TGTGCCAGCAAGCTGGGAAGCGCTGAAGCTTTCTTT
J gene: TRBJ1-1
CDR3 length: 12
clone size: .
D gene: .
V gene: TRBV12-3/TRBV12-4

CDR3 protein: CASSITPGRGATEAFF
CDR3 DNA: TGTGCCAGTAGTATAACCCCCGGCAGGGGAGCCACTGAAGCTTTCTTT
J gene: TRBJ1-1
CDR3 length: 16
clone size: .
D gene: .
V gene: TRBV19

CDR3 protein: CASPPFGNPRAYEQYF
CDR3 DNA: TGTGCCAGCCCCCCATTCGGGAATCCTAGGGCCTACGAGCAGTACTTC
J gene: TRBJ2-7
CDR3 length: 16
clone size: .
D gene: .
V gene: TRBV5-6

CDR3 protein: CASTPGGLYNEQFF
CDR3 DNA: TGTGCCAGCACCCCGGGGGGCCTCTACAATGAGCAGTTCTTC
J gene: TRBJ2-1
CDR3 length: 14
clone size: .
D gene: .
V gene: TRBV11-1

CDR3 protein: CASSPRGRATNEKLFF
CDR3 DNA: TGTGCCAGCTCACCCCGAGGCAGAGCAACTAATGAAAAACTGTTTTTT
J gene: TRBJ1-4
CDR3 length: 16
clone size: .
D gene: .
V gene: TRBV18

CDR3 protein: CASRDGGQGVHEQYF
CDR3 DNA: TGTGCCAGCAGGGACGGGGGACAGGGTGTCCACGAGCAGTACTTC
J gene: TRBJ2-7
CDR3 length: 15
clone size: .
D gene: TRBD1
V gene: TRBV6-1

CDR3 protein: CSVSRSETDTQYF
CDR3 DNA: TGCAGCGTCTCGCGGTCGGAAACAGATACGCAGTATTTT
J gene: TRBJ2-3
CDR3 length: 13
clone size: many
D gene: .
V gene: TRBV29-1

CDR3 protein: CASSPRGELTEAFF
CDR3 DNA: TGTGCCAGCAGCCCGAGGGGGGAATTGACTGAAGCTTTCTTT
J gene: TRBJ1-1
CDR3 length: 14
clone size: .
D gene: .
V gene: TRBV7-9

CDR3 protein: CASSYGQQRPREKLFF
CDR3 DNA: TGTGCCAGCAGTTACGGTCAACAGCGCCCAAGGGAAAAACTGTTTTTT
J gene: TRBJ1-4
CDR3 length: 16
clone size: many
D gene: .
V gene: TRBV6-2/TRBV6-3

CDR3 protein: CASSDNNQPQHF
CDR3 DNA: TGTGCCAGCAGTGATAATAATCAGCCCCAGCATTTT
J gene: TRBJ1-5
CDR3 length: 12
clone size: .
D gene: .
V gene: TRBV25-1

CDR3 protein: CASSVAGSAAPLHF
CDR3 DNA: TGTGCCAGCAGCGTAGCAGGGTCGGCGGCACCCCTCCACTTT
J gene: TRBJ1-6
CDR3 length: 14
clone size: .
D gene: .
V gene: TRBV9

CDR3 protein: CASSLVGEAYSNQPQHF
CDR3 DNA: TGCGCCAGCAGCTTGGTAGGGGAGGCCTATAGCAATCAGCCCCAGCATTTT
J gene: TRBJ1-5
CDR3 length: 17
clone size: once
D gene: .
V gene: TRBV5-1

CDR3 protein: CASSVLPQETQYF
CDR3 DNA: TGTGCCAGCAGCGTTTTACCCCAAGAGACCCAGTACTTC
J gene: TRBJ2-5
CDR3 length: 13
clone size: few
D gene: .
V gene: TRBV9

CDR3 protein: CSATGETNNKIIKTGELFF
CDR3 DNA: TGCAGTGCTACAGGGGAAACAAACAATAAGATAATTAAAACCGGGGAGCTGTTTTTT
J gene: TRBJ2-2
CDR3 length: 19
clone size: .
D gene: .
V gene: TRBV20-1

CDR3 protein: CATSTPPPRETQYF
CDR3 DNA: TGTGCCACCAGCACCCCACCGCCTCGAGAGACCCAGTACTTC
J gene: TRBJ2-5
CDR3 length: 14
clone size: .
D gene: .
V gene: TRBV15

CDR3 protein: CASSEAGTGGLLGSNQPQHF
CDR3 DNA: TGTGCCAGCAGTGAGGCAGGGACAGGGGGCCTACTGGGAAGCAATCAGCCCCAGCATTTT
J gene: TRBJ1-5
CDR3 length: 20
clone size: many
D gene: TRBD1
V gene: TRBV6-1

CDR3 protein: CASSQDGREADTQYF
CDR3 DNA: TGTGCCAGCAGCCAAGATGGTAGGGAGGCAGATACGCAGTATTTT
J gene: TRBJ2-3
CDR3 length: 15
clone size: many
D gene: .
V gene: TRBV4-2

CDR3 protein: CAISGTGGGYYEQYF
CDR3 DNA: TGTGCCATCAGTGGAACAGGGGGTGGGTACTACGAGCAGTACTTC
J gene: TRBJ2-7
CDR3 length: 15
clone size: many
D gene: TRBD1
V gene: TRBV10-3

CDR3 protein: CASSSRSDQPQHF
CDR3 DNA: TGCGCCAGCAGCTCAAGAAGCGATCAGCCCCAGCATTTT
J gene: TRBJ1-5
CDR3 length: 13
clone size: few
D gene: .
V gene: TRBV4-1

CDR3 protein: CASSATAGNTIYF
CDR3 DNA: TGTGCCAGCAGCGCGACGGCTGGGAACACCATATATTTT
J gene: TRBJ1-3
CDR3 length: 13
clone size: many
D gene: .
V gene: TRBV3-1

CDR3 protein: CSATRRGYSNQPQHF
CDR3 DNA: TGCAGTGCTACGAGGAGGGGGTATAGCAATCAGCCCCAGCATTTT
J gene: TRBJ1-5
CDR3 length: 15
clone size: .
D gene: .
V gene: TRBV20-1

CDR3 protein: CASSQRPQGPYGYTF
CDR3 DNA: TGTGCCAGCAGCCAGCGGCCCCAGGGTCCATATGGCTACACCTTC
J gene: TRBJ1-2
CDR3 length: 15
clone size: few
D gene: .
V gene: TRBV14

CDR3 protein: CASSTRDRGAQAFF
CDR3 DNA: TGTGCCAGTAGTACTCGGGACAGGGGGGCTCAAGCTTTCTTT
J gene: TRBJ1-1
CDR3 length: 14
clone size: .
D gene: TRBD1
V gene: TRBV19

CDR3 protein: CASSLQGYNEQFF
CDR3 DNA: TGTGCCAGCAGCTTACAGGGCTACAATGAGCAGTTCTTC
J gene: TRBJ2-1
CDR3 length: 13
clone size: many
D gene: .
V gene: TRBV7-9

CDR3 protein: CASSPDRGIYEQYF
CDR3 DNA: TGTGCCAGCAGTCCAGACAGGGGAATCTACGAGCAGTACTTC
J gene: TRBJ2-7
CDR3 length: 14
clone size: few
D gene: TRBD1
V gene: TRBV6-5

CDR3 protein: CASSVEGYYGYTF
CDR3 DNA: TGTGCCAGCAGTGTCGAGGGGTACTATGGCTACACCTTC
J gene: TRBJ1-2
CDR3 length: 13
clone size: many
D gene: .
V gene: TRBV6-1

CDR3 protein: CASSLSESTDTQYF
CDR3 DNA: TGTGCCAGCAGTTTATCGGAGAGCACAGATACGCAGTATTTT
J gene: TRBJ2-3
CDR3 length: 14
clone size: many
D gene: .
V gene: TRBV27

CDR3 protein: CASSLGQGRAEAFF
CDR3 DNA: TGTGCCAGCAGCCTGGGACAGGGGAGGGCTGAAGCTTTCTTT
J gene: TRBJ1-1
CDR3 length: 14
clone size: many
D gene: TRBD1
V gene: TRBV14

CDR3 protein: CASSPLAGLQETQYF
CDR3 DNA: TGTGCCAGCTCACCCCTAGCGGGGCTCCAAGAGACCCAGTACTTC
J gene: TRBJ2-5
CDR3 length: 15
clone size: many
D gene: TRBD2
V gene: TRBV2